This passage covers 22 T cell receptor beta chains from one sample sequenced in a study of blood T cell repertoires in COVID-19. Sequenced by immunoSEQ multiplex PCR; TCRdb stores in-frame clones only, minus some. The sample yields hundreds of thousands of clones, around 90% seen once. Sequencing was done on a sample of PBMCs or T cells enriched from blood (not recorded which). The source is a woman in her thirties or forties with acute COVID-19.

The genes are TRBV18 and TRBJ2-1; the match to TRBD1 covers 7 bases. The CDR3 covers 17 residues. Germline lookup yields CDR1 KGHSH and CDR2 LQKENI. V shed 0 bases and J 0 bases; nucleotides not matched to a gene: 5. As DNA, the CDR3 is TGTGCCAGCTCACCACCTCCGGGACAGAGCTCCTACAATGAGCAGTTCTTC. Encoded protein: CASSPPPGQSSYNEQFF.

The V and J genes are TRBV3-1 (or the pseudogene TRBV3-2) and TRBJ1-1; TRBD1 matches 8 bases. Germline V gene lookup returns CDR1 LGHDT and CDR2 YNNKEL (reference sequence). The trim removed 2 bases at V and 4 bases at J, leaving 3 bases unmatched. CDR3 length: 14 residues. Here the CDR3 reads CASSQRTGPTEAFF. Here the CDR3 DNA reads TGTGCCAGCAGCCAACGGACAGGGCCCACTGAAGCTTTCTTT.

This chain uses TRBV5-6 with TRBJ2-5, with a tentative D call TRBD1 (6 bases). CDR1 and CDR2 (germline): SGHDT, YYEEEE. V shed 4 bases and J shed 4 bases, with 17 bases lying between them. This CDR3 is built from 15 residues. The DNA of the CDR3 is TGTGCCAGCAGCCCAGGGGTTTTTGGCTTAGAGACCCAGTACTTC. Translated, it gives CASSPGVFGLETQYF.

The CDR3 is CASSHLRDRDYHGYTF. The CDR3, as DNA: TGTGCCAGCAGCCACCTCCGGGACAGGGACTATCATGGCTACACCTTC. J is TRBJ1-2 and V is TRBV11-2, with 9 bases lining up with TRBD1. V gave up 5 bases and J gave up 6 bases; unmatched junction bases: 13. The CDR3 has 16 residues. Germline CDR1 is SGHAT and CDR2 is FQNNGV.

The chain has TRBV30 and TRBJ1-6; D is unclear. The CDR3 is 12 residues long. V lost 3 bases and J lost 7, with 7 bases in between. Germline loops: CDR1 GTSNPN, CDR2 SVGIG (reference sequence). CDR3 in DNA: TGTGCCTGGAGAAGCATAAATTCACCCCTCCACTTT. Amino acids: CAWRSINSPLHF.

The gene calls are TRBV30 and TRBJ2-2; 10 bases map to TRBD1. The CDR3 sequence is 15 residues long. Looked up from germline, CDR1 is GTSNPN and CDR2 is SVGIG (reference sequence). Trimming at V came to 7 bases and at J to 3 bases, leaving 8 bases not matched to a gene. The DNA for the CDR3 is TGTGCCTCATCCGACAGGGGGCAGCACACCGGGGAGCTGTTTTTT. It encodes CASSDRGQHTGELFF.

The chain is built from TRBV24-1 and TRBJ2-5; weak D call: TRBD1 (5 bases). The CDR3 covers 14 residues. Germline CDR1 is KGHDR and CDR2 is SFDVKD. Trimming cost V 6 bases and J 1 base, with 11 bases left between them. CDR3 nucleotide sequence: TGTGCCACCAGTCGGGCAGGGCTCCAAGAGACCCAGTACTTC. It is translated as CATSRAGLQETQYF.

The V and J genes are TRBV18 and TRBJ1-3; possibly TRBD1 for D (5 bases). The CDR3 length is 13 residues. V was cut by 6 bases and J by 4 bases, with 10 bases left in between. Germline V gives CDR1 KGHSH, CDR2 LQKENI. The CDR3 loop reads CASSQGSGNTIYF. The CDR3 DNA reads as TGTGCCAGCTCCCAGGGAAGCGGAAACACCATATATTTT.

This clone was recorded only once. The chain is built from TRBV27 and TRBJ2-5, with D unclear. The ends were cut back, 7 bases at V and 4 bases at J, with 7 bases in the middle. The CDR3 spans 11 residues. Germline V CDR1 and CDR2: MNHEY, SMNVEV (reference sequence). Here the CDR3 DNA reads TGTGCCAGCAAACAGTTAGAGACCCAGTACTTC. This translates into CASKQLETQYF.

This chain uses TRBV29-1 with TRBJ2-5, with a weak D call TRBD1 (5 bases). This CDR3 has 13 residues. CDR1 is SQVTM, CDR2 ANQGSEA, per germline. V shed 6 bases and J shed 4 bases, with 15 bases lying between them. The CDR3 spells CSVPQGVLETQYF. The CDR3 DNA sequence: TGCAGCGTCCCCCAGGGTGTTTTAGAGACCCAGTACTTC.

This chain connects TRBV9 to TRBJ2-1, with D maybe TRBD2 (6 bases). This CDR3 comprises 15 residues. Trimming pared 4 bases from V and 2 bases from J, leaving 13 bases between. Germline V lookup: CDR1 SGDLS, CDR2 YYNGEE. The CDR3 DNA follows: TGTGCCAGCAGCCCCACTAGCCTAGCCTACAATGAGCAGTTCTTC. Translating gives CASSPTSLAYNEQFF.

This sequence joins TRBV25-1 and TRBJ1-6; no reliable D call. CDR3 length equals 15 residues. Trimming pared 0 bases from V and 8 bases from J, leaving 11 bases between. Germline values: CDR1 MGHDK, CDR2 SYGVNS. The CDR3 protein is CASSEYRQADSPLHF. The CDR3, as DNA: TGTGCCAGCAGTGAATATAGGCAGGCCGATTCACCCCTCCACTTT.

The chain couples TRBV2 to TRBJ1-6; D is undetermined. This CDR3 region has 14 residues. V was shortened by 4 bases and J by 13 bases, with 17 bases between the two germline ends. Germline V CDR1 and CDR2: SNHLY, FYNNEI. The CDR3 DNA reads as TGTGCCAGCAGTGTAATGGGTGGGGAGGCCCCCCTCCACTTT. Amino acids: CASSVMGGEAPLHF.

This clone occurred once. This sequence joins TRBV2 and TRBJ2-6, with D unresolved. The V and J ends lost 6 bases and 1 base respectively, with 4 bases between them. Germline CDR1 SNHLY, CDR2 FYNNEI. There are 13 residues in the CDR3. The CDR3, as DNA: TGTGCCAGCAGACAGTCTGGGGCCAACGTCCTGACTTTC. Translating gives CASRQSGANVLTF.

The rearrangement joins TRBV10-2 to TRBJ1-2; maybe TRBD1 (6 bases). Trimming stripped 4 bases from V and 2 bases from J, with 14 bases between. This CDR3 comprises 15 residues. Germline V gene data show CDR1 as WSHSY and CDR2 as SAAADI. CDR3 loop: CASSGLGTSNYGYTF. The DNA of the CDR3 is TGCGCCAGCAGTGGATTAGGGACATCGAACTATGGCTACACCTTC.

CDR3 protein: CASAQDRSGEQYF. The CDR3 bases are TGCGCCAGTGCCCAGGACCGGTCGGGAGAGCAGTACTTC. V usage is TRBV5-1 and J usage is TRBJ2-7; D might be TRBD2 (5 bases). The CDR3 is made up of 13 amino acids. In germline, CDR1 is SGHRS, CDR2 YFSETQ. V gave up 8 bases and J gave up 7 bases, with 19 bases separating them.

The gene calls are TRBV7-2 and TRBJ2-5; 14 bases map to TRBD2. After removal of 4 bases from V and 3 bases from J, the junction contained 7 bases not matched to a gene. CDR1 and CDR2 (germline): SGHTA, FQGNSA. The CDR3 length is 17 residues. DNA for the CDR3: TGTGCCAGCAGCTCAGGGACTAGCGGGGGACTTAAAGAGACCCAGTACTTC. Encoded protein: CASSSGTSGGLKETQYF. Based on the CDR3 plus reference TRBV7-2 and TRBJ2-5, the full variable domain is GAGVSQSPSNKVTEKGKDVELRCDPISGHTALYWYRQSLGQGLEFLIYFQGNSAPDKSGLPSDRFSAERTGGSVSTLTIQRTQQEDSAVYLCASSSGTSGGLKETQYFGPGTRLLVL.

The genes are TRBV6-6 and TRBJ1-5, with 9 bases lining up with TRBD1. Germline values: CDR1 MNHNY, CDR2 SVGAGI (reference sequence). CDR3 size: 15 residues. V lost 5 bases and J lost 7; bases outside the gene matches: 9. Written as DNA, the CDR3 is TGTGCCAGCAGTGGAAATACAGGGGGCGGGCAGCCCCAGCATTTT. Its translation: CASSGNTGGGQPQHF.

J is TRBJ2-1 and V is TRBV7-2; 11 bases match TRBD2. Per the germline V gene, CDR1 is SGHTA and CDR2 is FQGNSA. The CDR3 has 18 amino acids. Trimming cost V 1 base and J 8 bases; bases outside gene matches: 13. The CDR3 loop reads CASSLGLAGGGLRHEQFF. As DNA, the CDR3 is TGTGCCAGCAGCTTAGGGCTAGCGGGGGGAGGGCTTCGGCATGAGCAGTTCTTC.

V usage is TRBV4-1 and J usage is TRBJ1-2; a possible D gene is TRBD1 (6 bases). The CDR3 is 16 residues long. The germline V gene encodes CDR1 MGHRA and CDR2 YSYEKL. With 0 bases removed from V and 3 bases from J, the gap between germline ends came to 14 bases. The CDR3 sequence: CASSQDVAGVDYGYTF. The CDR3 nucleotides read TGCGCCAGCAGCCAAGATGTGGCAGGGGTAGACTATGGCTACACCTTC.

Only one count was recorded for this clone. Since no conserved phenylalanine or tryptophan closes the CDR3, a read error is the likely cause. Because the CDR3's place on the DNA is in doubt, the DNA is left out and the CDR3 is given as listed by TCRdb. The chain has TRBV5-5 and TRBJ2-3; the table's D call, TRBD1, was not checked against the DNA. A total of 15 residues make up the CDR3, ends included. Germline CDR1 is SGHKS and CDR2 is YYEKEE (reference sequence). The CDR3 spells CASSLAIRETGVGLR.

The CDR3, as DNA: TGCGCCAGCAGCCCCTCTCCGGGACAGAAAGAGACCCAGTACTTC. Translating it yields CASSPSPGQKETQYF. The V and J genes are TRBV5-1 and TRBJ2-5; TRBD1 agrees at 7 bases. CDR1 and CDR2 from the germline V gene are SGHRS and YFSETQ. CDR3 length: 15 residues. The junction had 9 bases not matched to a gene; V was cut back by 4 bases and J by 3 bases. The full variable domain, in which reference TRBV5-1 and TRBJ2-5 provide the parts outside the CDR3, is KAGVTQTPRYLIKTRGQQVTLSCSPISGHRSVSWYQQTPGQGLQFLFEYFSETQRNKGNFPGRFSGRQFSNSRSEMNVSTLELGDSALYLCASSPSPGQKETQYFGPGTRLLVL.